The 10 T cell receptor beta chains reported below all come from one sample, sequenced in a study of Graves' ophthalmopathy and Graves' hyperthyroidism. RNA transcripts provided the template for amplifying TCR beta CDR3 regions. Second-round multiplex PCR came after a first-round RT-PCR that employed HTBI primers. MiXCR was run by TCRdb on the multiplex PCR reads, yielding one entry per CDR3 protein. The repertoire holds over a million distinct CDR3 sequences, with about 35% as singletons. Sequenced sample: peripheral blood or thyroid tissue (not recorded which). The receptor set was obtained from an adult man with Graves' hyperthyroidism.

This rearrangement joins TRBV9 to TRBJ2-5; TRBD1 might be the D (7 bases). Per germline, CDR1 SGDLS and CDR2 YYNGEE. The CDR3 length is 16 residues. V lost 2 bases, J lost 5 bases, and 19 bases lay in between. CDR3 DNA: TGTGCCAGCAGCGTGGAGGGGACAGCCCCAAGTGAGACCCAGTACTTC. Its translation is CASSVEGTAPSETQYF.

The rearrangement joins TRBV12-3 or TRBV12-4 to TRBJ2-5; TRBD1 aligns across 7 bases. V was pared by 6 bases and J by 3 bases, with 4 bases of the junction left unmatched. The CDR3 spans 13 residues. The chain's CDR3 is CASRAGTEETQYF. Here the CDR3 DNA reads TGTGCCAGCAGGGCCGGGACAGAAGAGACCCAGTACTTC.

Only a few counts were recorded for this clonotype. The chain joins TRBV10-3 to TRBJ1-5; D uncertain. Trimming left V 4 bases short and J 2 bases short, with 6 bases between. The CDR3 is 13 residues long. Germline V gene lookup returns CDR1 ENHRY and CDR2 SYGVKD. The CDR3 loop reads CAISGTGNQPQHF. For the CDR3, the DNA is TGTGCCATCAGTGGGACGGGCAATCAGCCCCAGCATTTT.

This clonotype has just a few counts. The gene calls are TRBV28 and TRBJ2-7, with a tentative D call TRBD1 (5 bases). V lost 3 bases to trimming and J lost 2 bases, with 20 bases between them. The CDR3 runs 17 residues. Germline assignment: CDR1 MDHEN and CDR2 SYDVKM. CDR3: CASSLPSRTRPTYEQYF. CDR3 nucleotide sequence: TGTGCCAGCAGTTTGCCATCTCGGACAAGGCCAACCTACGAGCAGTACTTC.

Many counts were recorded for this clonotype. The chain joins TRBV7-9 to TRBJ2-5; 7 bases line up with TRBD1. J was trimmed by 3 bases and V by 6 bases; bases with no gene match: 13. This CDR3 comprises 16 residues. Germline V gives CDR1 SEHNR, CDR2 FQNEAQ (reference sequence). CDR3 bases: TGTGCCAGCAGACGCCTAGGGGGCAGGGCAGAAGAGACCCAGTACTTC. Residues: CASRRLGGRAEETQYF.

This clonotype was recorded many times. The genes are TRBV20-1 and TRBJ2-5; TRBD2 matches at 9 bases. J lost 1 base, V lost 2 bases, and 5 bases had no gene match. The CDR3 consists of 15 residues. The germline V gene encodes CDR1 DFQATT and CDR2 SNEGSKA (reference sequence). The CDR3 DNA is TGCAGTGCTAGACGACTAGCGGAACTCCAAGAGACCCAGTACTTC. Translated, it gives CSARRLAELQETQYF.

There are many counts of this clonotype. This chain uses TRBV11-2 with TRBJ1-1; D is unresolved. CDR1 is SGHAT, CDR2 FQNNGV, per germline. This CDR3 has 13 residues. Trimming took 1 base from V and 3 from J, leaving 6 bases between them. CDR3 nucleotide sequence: TGTGCCAGCAGCTTAGGACCAGACACTGAAGCTTTCTTT. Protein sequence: CASSLGPDTEAFF.

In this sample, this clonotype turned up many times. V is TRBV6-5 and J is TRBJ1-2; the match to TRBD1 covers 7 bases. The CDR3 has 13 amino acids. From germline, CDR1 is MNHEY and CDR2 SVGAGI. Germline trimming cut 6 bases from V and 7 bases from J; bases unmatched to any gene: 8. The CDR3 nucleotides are TGTGCCAGCAGCCCGACAGGGAGCCTTGGCTACACCTTC. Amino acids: CASSPTGSLGYTF.

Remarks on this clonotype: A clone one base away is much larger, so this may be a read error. CDR3 amino acids: CSASGTGAPGNTIYF. The CDR3 DNA sequence: TGCAGCGCATCCGGGACAGGGGCCCCTGGAAACACCATATATTTT. The chain recombines TRBV29-1 with TRBJ1-3; TRBD1 matches at 10 bases. CDR3 size: 15 residues. Germline assignment: CDR1 SQVTM and CDR2 ANQGSEA. J gave up 2 bases and V 7 bases, and 8 bases lay outside the gene matches.

This CDR3 is CSVEGATGRRTEAFF. In DNA form, the CDR3 reads TGCAGCGTTGAAGGAGCGACAGGGCGGCGGACTGAAGCTTTCTTT. J is TRBJ1-1 and V is TRBV29-1, with 7 positions matching TRBD1. V lost 1 base, J lost 5 bases, and 10 bases stayed unmatched. The CDR3 runs to 15 residues. The germline gives CDR1 SQVTM, CDR2 ANQGSEA.